Below are 7 T cell receptor beta chains sequenced from a single sample in a study of beta chain features in type 1 diabetes. The whole isolated RNA underwent reverse transcription, so sequencing captured expressed TCRB transcripts. Only in-frame clones appear in the TCRdb table, and some are missing; sequencing was by immunoSEQ multiplex PCR. The sample records some 350,000 clones, around an eighth being singletons. Which antigens these TCRs recognize remains unknown. Study-level findings and limits: When Type 1 diabetes patients were examined, their TCRB CDR3s proved moderately but significantly shorter in all four CD4+ subsets.

Sequencing was carried out using naive CD4+ T cells from blood. The receptors come from a woman aged 18-29 years with type 1 diabetes.

Note on this clone: At one end, the junction sequence differs from germline, possibly due to a read error. Here the CDR3 reads CASSRDSNNEQFF. In DNA form, the CDR3 reads TGTGCCAGCAGTCGGGACTCCAACAATGAGCAGTTCTTC. The V and J genes are TRBV2 and TRBJ2-1, with D possibly being TRBD2 (6 bases). Germline-derived CDR1 and CDR2 are SNHLY and FYNNEI. The CDR3 sequence is 13 residues long.

The chain uses TRBV29-1 and TRBJ2-1, with 12 bases fitting TRBD2. The CDR3 runs to 17 residues. CDR1 SQVTM and CDR2 ANQGSEA come from the germline V gene. The CDR3 loop reads CIPLAGGRMGNEIEQFF. CDR3 sequence (DNA): TGCATCCCCCTAGCGGGAGGGCGAATGGGGAATGAGATTGAGCAGTTCTTC.

This clone has only a few counts. The rearrangement uses TRBV29-1 and TRBJ1-1; TRBD1 matches at 7 bases. V trimming: 6 bases; J trimming: 1 base; junction bases outside the gene matches: 8. Germline lookup yields CDR1 SQVTM and CDR2 ANQGSEA. The CDR3 consists of 14 residues. CDR3: CSVSGGWENTEAFF. In nucleotides, the CDR3 is TGCAGCGTCTCAGGGGGATGGGAGAACACTGAAGCTTTCTTT. Full variable domain (missing parts from reference TRBV29-1 and TRBJ1-1): SAVISQKPSRDICQRGTSLTIQCQVDSQVTMMFWYRQQPGQSLTLIATANQGSEATYESGFVIDKFPISRPNLTFSTLTVSNMSPEDSSIYLCSVSGGWENTEAFFGQGTRLTVV.

V usage is TRBV23-1 and J usage is TRBJ2-1; TRBD1 might be the D (7 bases). TRBV23-1 belongs to the ORF category, with a function that is uncertain. The germline V and J ends were trimmed by 11 bases and 4 bases, with 18 bases remaining between them. The CDR3 consists of 14 residues. The CDR3 DNA is TGCGCCTTACAAGCGCGGGACAGTTACAATGAGCAGTTCTTC. It is translated as CALQARDSYNEQFF.

This chain connects TRBV10-3 to TRBJ2-5; TRBD2 agrees at 8 bases. Per germline, CDR1 ENHRY and CDR2 SYGVKD. Germline trimming cut 7 bases from V and 5 bases from J; bases unmatched to any gene: 6. This CDR3 contains 13 residues. The CDR3 protein is CAINGGVAETQYF. As DNA, the CDR3 is TGTGCCATCAACGGGGGGGTTGCGGAGACCCAGTACTTC.

The rearrangement uses TRBV28 and TRBJ2-6; D may be TRBD2 (6 bases). Germline CDR1 and CDR2: MDHEN and SYDVKM. The CDR3 extends over 14 amino acids. Trimming took off 5 bases at V and 3 bases at J, with 8 bases between the two ends. The chain's CDR3 is CASSMGGGANVLTF. As DNA, the CDR3 is TGTGCCAGCAGTATGGGAGGTGGGGCCAACGTCCTGACTTTC. Combining the CDR3 with reference TRBV28 and TRBJ2-6 gives the whole variable domain DVKVTQSSRYLVKRTGEKVFLECVQDMDHENMFWYRQDPGLGLRLIYFSYDVKMKEKGDIPEGYSVSREKKERFSLILESASTNQTSMYLCASSMGGGANVLTFGAGSRLTVL.

The chain couples TRBV19 to TRBJ2-5, with a possible D match to TRBD1 (6 bases). CDR1 and CDR2 from the germline V gene are LNHDA and SQIVND (reference sequence). This CDR3 contains 15 residues. Between the trimmed V and J ends, which lost 6 bases and 1 base, there was a span of 15 bases. Written as DNA, the CDR3 is TGTGCCAGTAGGTACCGTGGACAGCTCCAAGAGACCCAGTACTTC. Translated, it gives CASRYRGQLQETQYF. Full variable domain (missing parts from reference TRBV19 and TRBJ2-5): DGGITQSPKYLFRKEGQNVTLSCEQNLNHDAMYWYRQDPGQGLRLIYYSQIVNDFQKGDIAEGYSVSREKKESFPLTVTSAQKNPTAFYLCASRYRGQLQETQYFGPGTRLLVL.